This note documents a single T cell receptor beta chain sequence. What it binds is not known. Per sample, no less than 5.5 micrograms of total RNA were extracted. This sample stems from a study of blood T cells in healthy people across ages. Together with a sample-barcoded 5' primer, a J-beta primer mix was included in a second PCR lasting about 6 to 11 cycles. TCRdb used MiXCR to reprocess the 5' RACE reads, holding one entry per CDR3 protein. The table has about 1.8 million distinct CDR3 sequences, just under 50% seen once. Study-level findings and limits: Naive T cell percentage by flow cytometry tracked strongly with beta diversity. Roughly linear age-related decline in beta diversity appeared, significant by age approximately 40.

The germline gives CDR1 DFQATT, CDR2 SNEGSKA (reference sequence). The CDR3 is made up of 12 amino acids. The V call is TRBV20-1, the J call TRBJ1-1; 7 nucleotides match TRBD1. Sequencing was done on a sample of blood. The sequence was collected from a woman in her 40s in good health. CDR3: CSPIKGASEAFF. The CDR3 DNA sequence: TGCAGCCCTATTAAGGGGGCGAGTGAAGCTTTCTTT.